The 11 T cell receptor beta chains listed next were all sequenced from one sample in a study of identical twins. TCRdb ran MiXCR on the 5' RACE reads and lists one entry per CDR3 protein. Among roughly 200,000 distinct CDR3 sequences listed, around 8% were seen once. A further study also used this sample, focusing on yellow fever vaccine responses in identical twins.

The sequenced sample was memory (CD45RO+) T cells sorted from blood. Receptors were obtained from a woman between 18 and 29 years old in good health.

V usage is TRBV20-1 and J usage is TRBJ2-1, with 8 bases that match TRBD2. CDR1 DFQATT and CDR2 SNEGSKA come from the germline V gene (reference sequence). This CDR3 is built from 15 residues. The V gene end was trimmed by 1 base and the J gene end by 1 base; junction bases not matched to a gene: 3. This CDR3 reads CSARGLAYSYNEQFF. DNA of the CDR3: TGCAGTGCTAGAGGACTAGCGTATTCCTACAATGAGCAGTTCTTC.

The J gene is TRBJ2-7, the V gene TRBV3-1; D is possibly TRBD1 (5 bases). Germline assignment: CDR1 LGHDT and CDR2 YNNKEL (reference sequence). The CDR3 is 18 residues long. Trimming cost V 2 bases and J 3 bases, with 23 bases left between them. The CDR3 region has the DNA TGTGCCAGCAGCCAAATCAGTTCGAATGCAGGGAAGAACTACGAGCAGTACTTC. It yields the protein CASSQISSNAGKNYEQYF.

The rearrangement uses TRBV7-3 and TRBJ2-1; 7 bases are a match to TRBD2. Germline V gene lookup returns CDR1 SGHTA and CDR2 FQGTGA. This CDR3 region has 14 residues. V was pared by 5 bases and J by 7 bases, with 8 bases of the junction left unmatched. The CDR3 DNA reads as TGTGCCAGCAGCGAAGCGGGGTCGAGGAATGAGCAGTTCTTC. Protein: CASSEAGSRNEQFF.

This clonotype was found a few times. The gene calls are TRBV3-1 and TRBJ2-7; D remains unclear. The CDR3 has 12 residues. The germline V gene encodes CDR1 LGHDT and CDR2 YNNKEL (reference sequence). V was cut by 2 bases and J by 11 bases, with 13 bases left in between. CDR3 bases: TGTGCCAGCAGCCAATCAAACGGGCAGGAGTACTTC. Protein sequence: CASSQSNGQEYF.

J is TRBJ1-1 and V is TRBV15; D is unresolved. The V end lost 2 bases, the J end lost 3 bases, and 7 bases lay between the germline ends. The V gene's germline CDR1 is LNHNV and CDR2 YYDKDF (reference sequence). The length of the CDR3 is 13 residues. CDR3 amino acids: CATSRRSDTEAFF. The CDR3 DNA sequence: TGTGCCACCAGCAGACGTTCGGACACTGAAGCTTTCTTT.

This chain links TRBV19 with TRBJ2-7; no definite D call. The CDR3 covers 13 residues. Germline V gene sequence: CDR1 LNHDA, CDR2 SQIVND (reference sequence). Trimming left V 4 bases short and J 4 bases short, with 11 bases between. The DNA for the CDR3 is TGTGCCAGTAGTACCGAGGACGGTTACGAGCAGTACTTC. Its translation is CASSTEDGYEQYF.

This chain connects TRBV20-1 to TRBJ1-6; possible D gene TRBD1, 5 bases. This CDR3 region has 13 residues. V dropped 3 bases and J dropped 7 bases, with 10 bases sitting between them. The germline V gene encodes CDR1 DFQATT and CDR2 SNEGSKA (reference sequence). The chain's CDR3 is CSARGRENSPLHF. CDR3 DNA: TGCAGTGCTAGGGGCAGGGAGAATTCACCCCTCCACTTT.

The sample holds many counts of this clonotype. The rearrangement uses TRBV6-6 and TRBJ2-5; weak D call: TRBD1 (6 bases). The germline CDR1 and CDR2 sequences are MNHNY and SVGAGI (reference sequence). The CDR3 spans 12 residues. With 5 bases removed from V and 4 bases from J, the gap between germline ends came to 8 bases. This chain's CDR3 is CASSVQGETQYF. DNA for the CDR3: TGTGCCAGCAGTGTACAGGGAGAGACCCAGTACTTC.

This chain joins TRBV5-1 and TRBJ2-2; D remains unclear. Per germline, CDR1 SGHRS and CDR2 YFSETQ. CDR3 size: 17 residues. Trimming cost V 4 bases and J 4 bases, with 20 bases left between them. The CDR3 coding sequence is TGCGCCAGCAGCGCTGATTCGGTTCTACTAAGCACCGGGGAGCTGTTTTTT. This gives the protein CASSADSVLLSTGELFF.

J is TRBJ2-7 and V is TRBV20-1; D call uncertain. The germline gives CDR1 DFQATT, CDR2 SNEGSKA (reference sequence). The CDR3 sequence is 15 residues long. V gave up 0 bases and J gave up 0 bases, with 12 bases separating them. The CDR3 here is CSARDSGRLSYEQYF. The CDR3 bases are TGCAGTGCTAGAGATTCCGGTCGACTCTCCTACGAGCAGTACTTC.

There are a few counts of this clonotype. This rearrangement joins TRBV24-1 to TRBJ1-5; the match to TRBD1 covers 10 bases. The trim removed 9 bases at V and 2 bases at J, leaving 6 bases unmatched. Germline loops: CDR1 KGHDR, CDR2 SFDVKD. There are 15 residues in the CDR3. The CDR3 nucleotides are TGTGCCACCGGGGGGACAGGGGCGGGCAATCAGCCCCAGCATTTT. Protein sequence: CATGGTGAGNQPQHF.